This T cell receptor beta chain derives from a study of regulatory T cells in long-lasting Graves disease. About the study: Persistence in Graves' disease denoted antithyroid drug use beyond 5 years alongside positive TSH receptor antibodies.

The time point denotes: persistent/refractory GD, antithyroid drugs over 5 years with positive TRAb. Scientists built the TCR library using RNA that was extracted from PBMCs. HTBI primers from iRepertoire and Arm-PCR of CDR3 regions yielded the TCR beta libraries. MiXCR, run by TCRdb on the multiplex PCR reads, gives a single entry per CDR3 protein. The data contain over 650,000 distinct CDR3 sequences, around 30% of them seen just once; the ten biggest clones take up around 42%. Sequencing used peripheral blood mononuclear cells (PBMCs), obtained when the disease was refractory, from a patient treated with antithyroid drugs. The source is a female donor with Graves disease.

The CDR3 region is CASSFGTGLSEAFF. The DNA of the CDR3 is TGTGCCAGCAGTTTCGGGACAGGGTTGTCTGAAGCTTTCTTT. This sequence joins TRBV12-3 or TRBV12-4 and TRBJ1-1; TRBD1 agrees at 9 bases. After removal of 3 bases from V and 6 bases from J, the junction contained 5 bases not matched to a gene. The CDR3 spans 14 residues.